One and the same sample provided the 8 T cell receptor beta chains below, sequenced in a study of blood T cells in healthy people across ages. Then a second PCR, running roughly 7 to 11 cycles, was carried out with a sample-barcoded 5' primer and a J-beta primer mix. TCRdb reprocessed the 5' RACE reads with MiXCR, giving one entry per CDR3 protein. The table shows some 1.5 million distinct CDR3 sequences, with about 42% occurring only once. The material sequenced was blood. These receptor sequences come from a young woman in good health.

This chain joins TRBV5-1 and TRBJ2-5, with 7 bases lining up with TRBD1. The last part of the DNA fits TRBJ2-7 better; the J call may be wrong. The CDR3 extends over 19 amino acids. Germline assignment: CDR1 SGHRS and CDR2 YFSETQ. For the CDR3, the DNA is TGCGCCAGCAGCTTGGCCGGGTTGTGGTCCGGGACAGACCTCCGCGAGCAGTACTTC. Translating gives CASSLAGLWSGTDLREQYF.

This clonotype was observed a few times. The rearrangement links TRBV7-9 to TRBJ2-7; D might be TRBD1 or TRBD2, each matching 5 bases. V shed 3 bases and J shed 6 bases, with 18 bases lying between them. The CDR3 consists of 15 residues. In germline, CDR1 is SEHNR, CDR2 FQNEAQ (reference sequence). CDR3 residues: CASSFPGRHVSEQYF. In nucleotides, the CDR3 is TGTGCCAGCAGCTTCCCGGGACGCCATGTCTCCGAGCAGTACTTC. Based on the CDR3 plus reference TRBV7-9 and TRBJ2-7, the full variable domain is DTGVSQNPRHKITKRGQNVTFRCDPISEHNRLYWYRQTLGQGPEFLTYFQNEAQLEKSRLLSDRFSAERPKGSFSTLEIQRTEQGDSAMYLCASSFPGRHVSEQYFGPGTRLTVT.

V gene TRBV7-9 combines with J gene TRBJ2-1; 10 bases align to TRBD1. V was pared by 4 bases and J by 7 bases, with 7 bases of the junction left unmatched. Germline values: CDR1 SEHNR, CDR2 FQNEAQ (reference sequence). CDR3 length: 15 amino acids. The CDR3 is CASSSGQGDWNEQFF. The CDR3 nucleotides are TGTGCCAGCAGCTCCGGACAGGGGGATTGGAATGAGCAGTTCTTC.

A few counts support this clonotype. The V gene is TRBV4-1, the J gene TRBJ1-2; 8 bases match TRBD1. The CDR3 length is 17 residues. Per germline, CDR1 MGHRA and CDR2 YSYEKL. With 1 base clipped from V and 2 bases from J, the junction kept 9 bases outside the gene matches. CDR3 sequence (DNA): TGCGCCAGCAGCCAAGGTATGGACAGGGTTAGCAACTATGGCTACACCTTC. This translates into CASSQGMDRVSNYGYTF.

In its sample, this clonotype was seen a few times. The chain recombines TRBV4-1 with TRBJ2-5; 9 nucleotides align to TRBD2. The CDR3 contains 14 residues. V gave up 5 bases and J gave up 5 bases; unmatched junction bases: 6. The germline V gene has CDR1 MGHRA and CDR2 YSYEKL. The DNA for the CDR3 is TGCGCCAGCAGCTCGCCCGCGGGGGGGGAGACCCAGTACTTC. Encoded protein: CASSSPAGGETQYF.

The chain links TRBV6-5 to TRBJ1-4; D is perhaps TRBD1 (6 bases). Trimming pared 5 bases from V and 0 bases from J, leaving 10 bases between. The CDR3 spans 15 residues. CDR1 MNHEY and CDR2 SVGAGI come from the germline V gene. The CDR3 reads CASSAYRATNEKLFF. The CDR3 DNA is TGTGCCAGCAGTGCCTACAGGGCAACTAATGAAAAACTGTTTTTT.

This clonotype was counted between two and nine times. V is TRBV4-1 and J is TRBJ2-3; the match to TRBD2 covers 11 bases. The V segment lost 6 bases and the J segment 3 bases; nucleotides outside the gene matches: 8. The CDR3 has 16 residues. The germline gives CDR1 MGHRA, CDR2 YSYEKL. CDR3 nucleotides: TGCGCCAGCAGTCATACTAGCGGGGGATTTACAGATACGCAGTATTTT. Amino acids: CASSHTSGGFTDTQYF.

The chain links TRBV6-5 to TRBJ2-7, with D possibly matching TRBD2 (5 bases). This CDR3 contains 13 residues. The V gene lost 11 bases and the J gene lost 1 base, with 15 bases spanning the gap. Germline lookup yields CDR1 MNHEY and CDR2 SVGAGI. CDR3 sequence: CAVDGVESYEQYF. CDR3 sequence (DNA): TGTGCCGTAGACGGGGTCGAGTCCTACGAGCAGTACTTC.